Below, 25 T cell receptor beta chains from the same sample are listed, as sequenced in a study of T cell responses to AZD1222 COVID-19 vaccine. Assay used: immunoSEQ multiplex PCR; TCRdb lists only in-frame clones, some missing. Among hundreds of thousands of clones listed, 93% were seen once. The material sequenced was peripheral blood, taken on day 0 of MenACWY control vaccination. These receptors came from an adult in good health.

The V gene is TRBV12-5, the J gene TRBJ2-7; 9 positions agree with TRBD2. J was trimmed by 3 bases and V by 8 bases; bases with no gene match: 5. This CDR3 has 13 residues. Germline V gene sequence: CDR1 LGHNT, CDR2 FRNRAP. The CDR3 is CASTRGGGYEQYF. The CDR3 DNA sequence: TGTGCTAGTACGCGGGGGGGCGGCTACGAGCAGTACTTC.

V is TRBV28 and J is TRBJ1-1, with D unresolved. Trimming stripped 2 bases from V and 6 bases from J, with 13 bases between. Germline CDR1 and CDR2: MDHEN and SYDVKM. The CDR3 totals 14 residues. The CDR3 protein is CASSLLREGAEAFF. CDR3 DNA sequence: TGTGCCAGCAGTTTACTAAGGGAGGGCGCTGAAGCTTTCTTT.

V gene TRBV3-1 (or the pseudogene TRBV3-2) combines with J gene TRBJ1-3, with unresolved D. CDR3 length: 15 amino acids. The V and J ends lost 0 bases and 4 bases respectively, with 10 bases between them. CDR1 and CDR2 from the germline V gene are LGHDT and YNNKEL (reference sequence). The chain's CDR3 is CASSQDLAVGNTIYF. CDR3 in DNA: TGTGCCAGCAGCCAAGATCTGGCGGTCGGAAACACCATATATTTT.

This chain connects TRBV7-2 to TRBJ1-1; 9 bases align to TRBD1. The ends lost 5 bases at V and 0 bases at J; junction bases unmatched: 7. The germline CDR1 and CDR2 sequences are SGHTA and FQGNSA. The length of the CDR3 is 16 residues. The CDR3 nucleotides read TGTGCCAGCAGCCAGGGGACAGGGTGGGTGAACACTGAAGCTTTCTTT. It translates to CASSQGTGWVNTEAFF.

J is TRBJ1-1 and V is TRBV2; weak D call: TRBD1 (5 bases). The length of the CDR3 is 17 residues. Germline V gene data show CDR1 as SNHLY and CDR2 as FYNNEI. Trimming took 0 bases from V and 0 from J, leaving 14 bases between them. Here the CDR3 DNA reads TGTGCCAGCAGTGAAGCGCAGTTGGGACGTTTGAACACTGAAGCTTTCTTT. Its translation is CASSEAQLGRLNTEAFF.

V usage is TRBV10-3 and J usage is TRBJ2-1, with D perhaps matching TRBD1 or TRBD2 (5 bases each). Germline V gives CDR1 ENHRY, CDR2 SYGVKD. The CDR3 extends over 15 amino acids. V was pared by 5 bases and J by 8 bases, with 19 bases between. CDR3 in DNA: TGTGCCATCAGTAACCGGGACCAGGGTTCCCATGAGCAGTTCTTC. Translated: CAISNRDQGSHEQFF.

The chain combines TRBV28 with TRBJ2-3, with D possibly being TRBD1 or TRBD2 (5 bases each). The germline CDR1 and CDR2 sequences are MDHEN and SYDVKM. The V end lost 8 bases, the J end lost 6 bases, and 21 bases lay between the germline ends. This CDR3 has 15 residues. As DNA, the CDR3 is TGTGCCAGCGGGGCAAGGGACGGCCGACCTGATACGCAGTATTTT. Translation gives CASGARDGRPDTQYF.

The CDR3 nucleotides read TGTGCCAGTAGTCGGACCCCCCCCTACGAGCAGTACTTC. This sequence encodes CASSRTPPYEQYF. The chain combines TRBV19 with TRBJ2-7, with D unclear. The V gene lost 5 bases and the J gene lost 2 bases, with 10 bases spanning the gap. CDR3 length: 13 amino acids. Germline V CDR1 and CDR2: LNHDA, SQIVND (reference sequence). The full variable domain, completed using reference TRBV19 and TRBJ2-7, is DGGITQSPKYLFRKEGQNVTLSCEQNLNHDAMYWYRQDPGQGLRLIYYSQIVNDFQKGDIAEGYSVSREKKESFPLTVTSAQKNPTAFYLCASSRTPPYEQYFGPGTRLTVT.

This clone was counted between two and nine times. This chain uses TRBV4-1 with TRBJ1-2; D is uncertain. Germline V lookup: CDR1 MGHRA, CDR2 YSYEKL. V lost 3 bases and J lost 4, with 21 bases in between. This CDR3 is 17 amino acids long. The CDR3, as DNA: TGCGCCAGCAGCCAGGTTGACATGGGGTTTTTTGGCTATGGCTACACCTTC. Residues: CASSQVDMGFFGYGYTF.

This chain joins TRBV2 and TRBJ2-2; TRBD2 agrees at 7 bases. V was pared by 0 bases and J by 6 bases, with 1 base of the junction left unmatched. CDR1 and CDR2 from the germline V gene are SNHLY and FYNNEI. The CDR3 runs to 14 residues. Here the CDR3 reads CASSEAGGAGELFF. The CDR3 DNA reads as TGTGCCAGCAGTGAAGCGGGAGGGGCCGGGGAGCTGTTTTTT.

The chain uses TRBV5-4 and TRBJ2-2; D may be TRBD2 (6 bases). Germline-derived CDR1 and CDR2 are SGHNT and YYREEE (reference sequence). The ends were cut back, 4 bases at V and 1 base at J, with 20 bases in the middle. This CDR3 is built from 18 residues. CDR3 sequence (DNA): TGTGCCAGCAGCGGCAGAGGCCCTGGGAGGCTGAACACCGGGGAGCTGTTTTTT. It yields the protein CASSGRGPGRLNTGELFF.

The J gene is TRBJ2-5, the V gene TRBV5-5, with D unclear. The V end was cut by 3 bases, the J end by 5 bases, with 11 bases between. CDR3 length equals 13 residues. CDR1 and CDR2 from the germline V gene are SGHKS and YYEKEE (reference sequence). DNA for the CDR3: TGTGCCAGCAGCTGGACCACCCGGGAGACCCAGTACTTC. This encodes CASSWTTRETQYF.

The J gene is TRBJ2-3, the V gene TRBV5-1, with 10 bases matching TRBD2. The V segment lost 1 base and the J segment 9 bases; nucleotides outside the gene matches: 11. This CDR3 comprises 16 residues. The germline CDR1 and CDR2 sequences are SGHRS and YFSETQ. The CDR3 DNA reads as TGCGCCAGCAGCTTGCGCCTAGCGGGGGCCGGGGGGACGCAGTATTTT. It codes for CASSLRLAGAGGTQYF.

This clone appeared once. The gene calls are TRBV7-7 and TRBJ2-1; D unclear. Looked up from germline, CDR1 is SSHAT and CDR2 is FNYEAQ (reference sequence). The CDR3 extends over 15 amino acids. The V gene lost 1 base and the J gene lost 0 bases, with 7 bases spanning the gap. Here the CDR3 DNA reads TGTGCCAGCAGCTTAGATAGGCTCTCCTACAATGAGCAGTTCTTC. Translation: CASSLDRLSYNEQFF.

The chain recombines TRBV7-2 with TRBJ1-1; D uncertain. Germline loops: CDR1 SGHTA, CDR2 FQGNSA. The V end was cut by 6 bases, the J end by 4 bases, with 15 bases between. This CDR3 is built from 14 residues. The CDR3 DNA is TGTGCCAGCAGTCCGACCCCTGGAACCACTGAAGCTTTCTTT. It is translated as CASSPTPGTTEAFF.

V is TRBV6-4 and J is TRBJ2-2, with D tentatively TRBD1 or TRBD2 (5 bases each). Germline V CDR1 and CDR2: MRHNA, SNTAGT. V lost 3 bases, J lost 2 bases, and 16 bases lay in between. This CDR3 contains 17 residues. The CDR3 DNA sequence: TGTGCCAGCAGTGAAGACCTCTGGGGACCTAACACCGGGGAGCTGTTTTTT. Translation: CASSEDLWGPNTGELFF.

CDR3 DNA: TGTGCCAGCAGCCCAGGGCCCGGGGGGCTCCTGACAGATACGCAGTATTTT. This sequence encodes CASSPGPGGLLTDTQYF. This sequence joins TRBV4-2 and TRBJ2-3; D is perhaps TRBD2 (7 bases). Per germline, CDR1 LGHNA and CDR2 YNFKEQ. V shed 4 bases and J shed 3 bases, with 20 bases lying between them. There are 17 residues in the CDR3.

CDR3 coding DNA: TGCGCCAGCAGCTTGATGGGCGCGGGAACGGAGACCCAGTACTTC. Translation: CASSLMGAGTETQYF. V and J are TRBV5-1 and TRBJ2-5, with a weak D call TRBD2 (6 bases). Germline CDR1 is SGHRS and CDR2 is YFSETQ. Trimming removed 1 base at V and 5 bases at J, with 15 bases between. The CDR3 is 15 residues long.

The chain is built from TRBV18 and TRBJ1-2; 7 bases line up with TRBD1. CDR1 and CDR2 (germline): KGHSH, LQKENI. CDR3 length: 12 amino acids. V shed 5 bases and J 3 bases; nucleotides not matched to a gene: 0. This chain's CDR3 is CASSGQDYGYTF. The CDR3, as DNA: TGTGCCAGCTCAGGACAGGACTATGGCTACACCTTC. The variable domain in full, with the rest retrieved from reference TRBV18 and TRBJ1-2, is NAGVMQNPRHLVRRRGQEARLRCSPMKGHSHVYWYRQLPEEGLKFMVYLQKENIIDESGMPKERFSAEFPKEGPSILRIQQVVRGDSAAYFCASSGQDYGYTFGSGTRLTVV.

The CDR3 reads CASRPPGTTEAFF. CDR3 DNA sequence: TGTGCCAGCAGACCCCCAGGGACCACTGAAGCTTTCTTT. The chain carries TRBV6-5 and TRBJ1-1, with D perhaps TRBD1 (5 bases). CDR1 is MNHEY, CDR2 SVGAGI, per germline. This CDR3 has 13 amino acids. V was trimmed by 6 bases and J by 4 bases, leaving 12 bases between them.

This clone was picked up one time. The chain uses TRBV6-5 and TRBJ1-1, with 10 bases matching TRBD1. Unmatched junction bases numbered 8, after V lost 2 bases and J lost 14 bases. Germline loops: CDR1 MNHEY, CDR2 SVGAGI. The CDR3 contains 13 residues. Written as DNA, the CDR3 is TGTGCCAGCAGTTACGGACAGGGGACAGGGGACTTCTTT. This sequence encodes CASSYGQGTGDFF.

This chain links TRBV7-9 with TRBJ1-2, with D unclear. CDR1 is SEHNR, CDR2 FQNEAQ, per germline (reference sequence). Trimming removed 5 bases from V and 4 bases from J, with 11 bases in between. This CDR3 has 13 amino acids. The CDR3 region is CASSGGSGYGYTF. CDR3 DNA sequence: TGTGCCAGCAGCGGAGGGTCGGGCTATGGCTACACCTTC.

The chain has TRBV5-6 and TRBJ2-5; no firm D call. Trimming stripped 4 bases from V and 5 bases from J, with 12 bases between. The CDR3 contains 13 residues. CDR1 and CDR2 from the germline V gene are SGHDT and YYEEEE. The CDR3 DNA follows: TGTGCCAGCAGCCTGACTGGTCCGGAGACCCAGTACTTC. Amino acids: CASSLTGPETQYF.

J is TRBJ2-3 and V is TRBV29-1; 7 nucleotides agree with TRBD1. Germline assignment: CDR1 SQVTM and CDR2 ANQGSEA. The V and J ends lost 5 bases and 11 bases, in that order; junction bases with no gene match: 4. CDR3 size: 10 residues. DNA of the CDR3: TGCAGCGTTCGTGACAGGGAGCAGTATTTT. Amino acid sequence: CSVRDREQYF.

Of note for this clone: A junction end diverges from the germline sequence, so it may reflect a read error. The chain carries TRBV24-1 and TRBJ1-5; D gene ambiguous. The CDR3 totals 13 residues. CDR1 KGHDR and CDR2 SFDVKD come from the germline V gene. CDR3 sequence reads: CATGDFPDQPQHF. CDR3 nucleotides: TGTGCCACCGGTGATTTTCCGGACCAGCCCCAGCATTTT.